The 2 T cell receptor beta chains below come from one sample, sequenced in a study of siplizumab effects on memory and regulatory T cells. No antigen has been assigned to these receptors. Responder and stimulator cells in the mixed lymphocyte reaction were cultured together for approximately 6 days at 37°C. Assay used: immunoSEQ multiplex PCR; TCRdb lists only in-frame clones, some missing. This sample carries fewer than 8,500 clones, less than 45% of them seen once, and the ten largest clones take about 5.8%. The specimen was CFSE-low (dividing) CD8+ T cells sorted from an allogeneic mixed lymphocyte reaction. The source of these receptors is a human donor in good health; the cells came from an allogeneic mixed lymphocyte reaction.

The chain employs TRBV5-1 and TRBJ2-1, with TRBD2 as a possible D gene (6 bases). The CDR3 runs 12 residues. The V gene's germline CDR1 is SGHRS and CDR2 YFSETQ. V lost 7 bases, J lost 6 bases, and 11 bases lay in between. In DNA, the CDR3 is TGCGCCAGCGTGGGAGGATTCAATGAGCAGTTCTTC. Amino acid sequence: CASVGGFNEQFF.

The table lists this clone with a count of one. The chain couples TRBV7-2 to TRBJ2-2; D is uncertain. The germline V gene has CDR1 SGHTA and CDR2 FQGNSA. The ends were cut back, 3 bases at V and 4 bases at J, with 6 bases in the middle. The CDR3 runs 13 residues. The CDR3 reads CASSLAVTGELFF. The CDR3 DNA reads as TGTGCCAGCAGCTTGGCGGTCACCGGGGAGCTGTTTTTT.